The present TCR beta chain was sequenced within a study of early T cells in non-severe SARS-CoV-2 infection. Attachment of unique molecular identifiers was made to individual cDNA molecules. Using its own MiXCR run on the 5' RACE reads, TCRdb lists one record per CDR3 protein. The data show fewer than 120,000 distinct CDR3 sequences, over 10% seen once. The CDR3 has 16 amino acids. The germline V gene encodes CDR1 DFQATT and CDR2 SNEGSKA (reference sequence). V lost 5 bases, J lost 2 bases, and 14 bases stayed unmatched. The TCR sequence derives from an adult who was a healthcare worker with PCR-confirmed SARS-CoV-2 infection or an uninfected control (not recorded which). The rearrangement links TRBV20-1 to TRBJ2-5; TRBD2 matches 7 bases. This material consisted of whole blood, taken at baseline. CDR3: CSARKRGRGRQETQYF. The CDR3 DNA sequence: TGCAGTGCTCGCAAGCGGGGCCGGGGGAGGCAAGAGACCCAGTACTTC.